This TCR beta chain was captured in a study of CD8 T cells in Susac syndrome. The study sequenced TCR beta in blood CD8+ and CD4+ T cells. CDR3 size: 14 residues. The germline CDR1 and CDR2 sequences are DFQATT and SNEGSKA (reference sequence). Trimming took off 5 bases at V and 2 bases at J, with 13 bases between the two ends. Random hexamers were used to reverse transcribe an amount of roughly 0.45 to 1 ug RNA. Amplification of TCR beta CDR3 by immunoSEQ multiplex PCR spanned 54 Vbeta and 13 Jbeta. TCRdb re-called the immunoSEQ multiplex PCR reads through MiXCR, storing one row per CDR3 protein. Of 200,000 or so distinct CDR3 sequences listed, 95% are singletons.

V is TRBV20-1 and J is TRBJ2-1; D is unclear. Sequencing was carried out using CD4+ T cells from PBMCs. The sequence was collected from a human donor with multiple sclerosis. CDR3 protein: CSAYLLNPYNEQFF. DNA for the CDR3: TGCAGTGCTTATCTCCTTAATCCCTACAATGAGCAGTTCTTC.